This entry lists 24 T cell receptor beta chains sequenced from one sample in a study of T cell changes during pregnancy in multiple sclerosis. TCRdb's copy holds only in-frame clones and misses some; the assay was immunoSEQ multiplex PCR. The sample lists tens of thousands of clones; around 90% were seen once. The starting material was CD4+ T cells from peripheral blood mononuclear cells, obtained before pregnancy. These receptors all come from a female donor with multiple sclerosis, enrolled in a pregnancy study.

This chain links TRBV9 with TRBJ1-2; D unclear. Germline V lookup: CDR1 SGDLS, CDR2 YYNGEE. This CDR3 spans 17 amino acids. V dropped 4 bases and J dropped 0 bases, with 19 bases sitting between them. This CDR3 is CASSSHTPTKANYGYTF. DNA for the CDR3: TGTGCCAGCAGCTCCCATACACCTACTAAGGCTAACTATGGCTACACCTTC.

The rearrangement uses TRBV19 and TRBJ1-5; maybe TRBD1 (6 bases). This CDR3 comprises 18 residues. Between the trimmed V and J ends, which lost 6 bases and 0 bases, there was a span of 21 bases. Germline CDR1 and CDR2: LNHDA and SQIVND (reference sequence). The CDR3 sequence: CASSLTRTAPYSNQPQHF. DNA for the CDR3: TGTGCCAGTAGCCTAACCAGGACAGCCCCTTATAGCAATCAGCCCCAGCATTTT.

In DNA, the CDR3 is TGTGCCATCAGTGAGTCTAGGGGAAATACTGAAGCTTTCTTT. Translation: CAISESRGNTEAFF. The chain uses TRBV10-3 and TRBJ1-1; D may be TRBD1 (5 bases). The CDR3 length is 14 residues. Deletions cut 0 bases from V and 5 bases from J, with 10 bases between. Per the germline V gene, CDR1 is ENHRY and CDR2 is SYGVKD.

V gene TRBV30 combines with J gene TRBJ2-7; TRBD1 matches 9 bases. This CDR3 region has 15 residues. J was trimmed by 4 bases and V by 1 base; bases with no gene match: 8. Germline V gene lookup returns CDR1 GTSNPN and CDR2 SVGIG (reference sequence). CDR3 bases: TGTGCCTGGAGTGGGCCCGGGACAGGGAGGTACGAGCAGTACTTC. Amino acids: CAWSGPGTGRYEQYF.

Only one count was recorded for this clone. The chain employs TRBV5-1 and TRBJ1-6; D may be TRBD1 (5 bases). The CDR3 loop spans 15 amino acids. V was shortened by 0 bases and J by 5 bases, with 9 bases between the two germline ends. Germline CDR1 reads SGHRS; CDR2 reads YFSETQ. The CDR3: CASSLAWTNNSPLHF. CDR3 nucleotides: TGCGCCAGCAGCTTGGCATGGACAAATAATTCACCCCTCCACTTT. Combining the CDR3 with reference TRBV5-1 and TRBJ1-6 gives the whole variable domain KAGVTQTPRYLIKTRGQQVTLSCSPISGHRSVSWYQQTPGQGLQFLFEYFSETQRNKGNFPGRFSGRQFSNSRSEMNVSTLELGDSALYLCASSLAWTNNSPLHFGNGTRLTVT.

The chain employs TRBV30 and TRBJ1-1; TRBD1 might be the D (6 bases). Trimming took 6 bases from V and 0 from J, leaving 11 bases between them. CDR1 GTSNPN and CDR2 SVGIG come from the germline V gene (reference sequence). The CDR3 consists of 13 residues. The CDR3 protein is CACTGTLNTEAFF. The CDR3, as DNA: TGTGCCTGTACAGGGACCCTGAACACTGAAGCTTTCTTT.

The chain employs TRBV5-1 and TRBJ2-2; possibly TRBD2 for D (6 bases). The CDR3 length is 15 residues. The V end lost 0 bases, the J end lost 4 bases, and 10 bases lay between the germline ends. Germline V lookup: CDR1 SGHRS, CDR2 YFSETQ. CDR3 DNA sequence: TGCGCCAGCAGCTTGGAACTAGCTGGCACCGGGGAGCTGTTTTTT. It yields the protein CASSLELAGTGELFF. Based on the CDR3 plus reference TRBV5-1 and TRBJ2-2, the full variable domain is KAGVTQTPRYLIKTRGQQVTLSCSPISGHRSVSWYQQTPGQGLQFLFEYFSETQRNKGNFPGRFSGRQFSNSRSEMNVSTLELGDSALYLCASSLELAGTGELFFGEGSRLTVL.

Points on this clone: In the same sample, other DNA sequences code for this CDR3. The chain carries TRBV19 and TRBJ1-1, with D unresolved. This CDR3 comprises 13 residues. Germline V gene data show CDR1 as LNHDA and CDR2 as SQIVND (reference sequence). V was clipped by 0 bases and J by 3 bases, with 5 bases between them. The CDR3 here is CASSIDRDTEAFF. The CDR3 nucleotides read TGTGCCAGTAGTATAGATCGGGACACTGAAGCTTTCTTT.

The rearrangement uses TRBV9 and TRBJ1-6; 8 positions agree with TRBD1. This CDR3 has 16 amino acids. Germline CDR1 reads SGDLS; CDR2 reads YYNGEE. V shed 4 bases and J 4 bases; nucleotides not matched to a gene: 7. CDR3: CASSPTGGVYNSPLHF. The CDR3 DNA sequence: TGTGCCAGCAGCCCAACAGGGGGAGTATATAATTCACCCCTCCACTTT.

This clone was recorded only once. V gene TRBV4-1 combines with J gene TRBJ1-1; D is ambiguous. The CDR3 consists of 13 residues. V dropped 1 base and J dropped 4 bases, with 7 bases sitting between them. Germline V gene sequence: CDR1 MGHRA, CDR2 YSYEKL. CDR3 coding DNA: TGCGCCAGCAGCCAAGTACTCTTCACTGAAGCTTTCTTT. This gives the protein CASSQVLFTEAFF.

This clone came up a few times. This rearrangement joins TRBV6-1 to TRBJ1-2, with D maybe TRBD1 (5 bases). The V gene lost 3 bases and the J gene lost 4 bases, with 9 bases spanning the gap. The CDR3 covers 13 residues. Per the germline V gene, CDR1 is MNHNS and CDR2 is SASEGT. The CDR3 nucleotides are TGTGCCAGCAGTGAGGCAGGGTTCTATGGCTACACCTTC. This translates into CASSEAGFYGYTF.

The chain couples TRBV11-2 to TRBJ1-4, with D unclear. The CDR3 extends over 15 amino acids. Trimming stripped 1 base from V and 0 bases from J, with 6 bases between. Per the germline V gene, CDR1 is SGHAT and CDR2 is FQNNGV. The CDR3 loop is CASSLVFATNEKLFF. The CDR3 bases are TGTGCCAGCAGCTTAGTGTTCGCAACTAATGAAAAACTGTTTTTT.

The CDR3 here is CASSFLRGPNEKLFF. The CDR3, as DNA: TGTGCCAGCAGTTTTTTGCGGGGGCCTAATGAAAAACTGTTTTTT. This chain joins TRBV28 and TRBJ1-4; D perhaps matches TRBD1 (6 bases). V was cut by 3 bases and J by 3 bases, with 11 bases left in between. The CDR3 spans 15 residues. Germline V lookup: CDR1 MDHEN, CDR2 SYDVKM.

The chain uses TRBV19 and TRBJ1-5; D remains ambiguous. The germline gives CDR1 LNHDA, CDR2 SQIVND (reference sequence). V was clipped by 3 bases and J by 6 bases, with 9 bases between them. The CDR3 totals 13 residues. The CDR3 loop reads CASSIGEGQPQHF. CDR3 nucleotide sequence: TGTGCCAGTAGTATCGGGGAGGGTCAGCCCCAGCATTTT.

V gene TRBV30 combines with J gene TRBJ2-5; TRBD2 is a possible D gene (6 bases). This CDR3 is built from 13 residues. V lost 3 bases to trimming and J lost 5 bases, with 13 bases between them. Per germline, CDR1 GTSNPN and CDR2 SVGIG (reference sequence). The CDR3 DNA is TGTGCCTGGAGGGTGCGGGGACCGGAGACCCAGTACTTC. Protein product: CAWRVRGPETQYF. The whole variable domain, remainder taken from reference TRBV30 and TRBJ2-5, is SQTIHQWPATLVQPVGSPLSLECTVEGTSNPNLYWYRQAAGRGLQLLFYSVGIGQISSEVPQNLSASRPQDRQFILSSKKLLLSDSGFYLCAWRVRGPETQYFGPGTRLLVL.

This chain connects TRBV5-4 to TRBJ2-1; TRBD1 matches at 11 bases. J lost 7 bases, V lost 4 bases, and 7 bases had no gene match. CDR1 is SGHNT, CDR2 YYREEE, per germline (reference sequence). The length of the CDR3 is 15 residues. The CDR3, as DNA: TGTGCCAGCAGCCCCGGGACAGGGGGTTGGAATGAGCAGTTCTTC. This codes for CASSPGTGGWNEQFF.

J is TRBJ2-1 and V is TRBV2, with 9 nucleotides matching TRBD1. The trim removed 4 bases at V and 8 bases at J, leaving 3 bases unmatched. The germline V gene has CDR1 SNHLY and CDR2 FYNNEI. The CDR3 length is 13 residues. The CDR3 loop reads CASSGDRAHEQFF. Written as DNA, the CDR3 is TGTGCCAGCAGTGGGGACAGGGCCCATGAGCAGTTCTTC.

The V gene is TRBV7-6, the J gene TRBJ2-1; TRBD2 matches at 10 bases. The CDR3 covers 17 residues. J gave up 0 bases and V 5 bases, and 7 bases lay outside the gene matches. Germline CDR1 SGHVS, CDR2 FNYEAQ. CDR3: CASSMRTSGSSYNEQFF. The CDR3 coding sequence is TGTGCCAGCAGCATGAGGACTAGCGGAAGCTCCTACAATGAGCAGTTCTTC. The complete variable domain, with remaining parts taken from reference TRBV7-6 and TRBJ2-1, reads GAGVSQSPRYKVTKRGQDVALRCDPISGHVSLYWYRQALGQGPEFLTYFNYEAQQDKSGLPNDRFSAERPEGSISTLTIQRTEQRDSAMYRCASSMRTSGSSYNEQFFGPGTRLTVL.

V gene TRBV5-1 combines with J gene TRBJ2-7; maybe TRBD1 (6 bases). In germline, CDR1 is SGHRS, CDR2 YFSETQ. V gave up 4 bases and J gave up 2 bases, with 16 bases separating them. The CDR3 totals 15 residues. The CDR3 DNA follows: TGCGCCAGCAGCAAATACAGGGAAATGGCCTACGAGCAGTACTTC. This gives the protein CASSKYREMAYEQYF. Looking up the rest from reference TRBV5-1 and TRBJ2-7 gives the full variable domain: KAGVTQTPRYLIKTRGQQVTLSCSPISGHRSVSWYQQTPGQGLQFLFEYFSETQRNKGNFPGRFSGRQFSNSRSEMNVSTLELGDSALYLCASSKYREMAYEQYFGPGTRLTVT.

V usage is TRBV10-3 and J usage is TRBJ2-7, with D perhaps matching TRBD1 (6 bases). Germline CDR1 reads ENHRY; CDR2 reads SYGVKD. V was clipped by 6 bases and J by 2 bases, with 8 bases between them. The CDR3 sequence is 12 residues long. DNA for the CDR3: TGTGCCATCAGACAGGGCACCTACGAGCAGTACTTC. Its protein is CAIRQGTYEQYF.

This clone was observed a single time. The chain employs TRBV5-1 and TRBJ1-1, with D uncertain. Germline CDR1 reads SGHRS; CDR2 reads YFSETQ. The CDR3 loop spans 13 amino acids. The V end lost 0 bases, the J end lost 5 bases, and 8 bases lay between the germline ends. The CDR3 nucleotides read TGCGCCAGCAGCTTGGCCACCGGTACTGAAGCTTTCTTT. Its translation: CASSLATGTEAFF.

The gene calls are TRBV5-1 and TRBJ2-7; perhaps TRBD1 as D (5 bases). V shed 3 bases and J shed 6 bases, with 16 bases lying between them. CDR1 is SGHRS, CDR2 YFSETQ, per germline. This CDR3 is built from 14 residues. The CDR3 here is CASSYDGGASEQYF. In nucleotides, the CDR3 is TGCGCCAGCAGCTACGACGGTGGGGCCTCCGAGCAGTACTTC.

The sample holds one count of this clone. J is TRBJ1-4 and V is TRBV14; D unresolved. V lost 4 bases to trimming and J lost 0 bases, with 12 bases between them. This CDR3 is 16 amino acids long. Germline V gene sequence: CDR1 SGHDN, CDR2 FVKESK. The DNA for the CDR3 is TGTGCCAGCAGCCGGGCCAGATCTGCAACTAATGAAAAACTGTTTTTT. This translates into CASSRARSATNEKLFF.

The CDR3 loop reads CASSTSGDPYNEQFF. Here the CDR3 DNA reads TGTGCCAGTAGTACTAGCGGGGATCCCTACAATGAGCAGTTCTTC. The V call is TRBV19, the J call TRBJ2-1; TRBD2 matches at 9 bases. CDR3 size: 15 residues. V was clipped by 4 bases and J by 2 bases; unmatched bases: 3. Germline assignment: CDR1 LNHDA and CDR2 SQIVND (reference sequence). Combining the CDR3 with reference TRBV19 and TRBJ2-1 gives the whole variable domain DGGITQSPKYLFRKEGQNVTLSCEQNLNHDAMYWYRQDPGQGLRLIYYSQIVNDFQKGDIAEGYSVSREKKESFPLTVTSAQKNPTAFYLCASSTSGDPYNEQFFGPGTRLTVL.